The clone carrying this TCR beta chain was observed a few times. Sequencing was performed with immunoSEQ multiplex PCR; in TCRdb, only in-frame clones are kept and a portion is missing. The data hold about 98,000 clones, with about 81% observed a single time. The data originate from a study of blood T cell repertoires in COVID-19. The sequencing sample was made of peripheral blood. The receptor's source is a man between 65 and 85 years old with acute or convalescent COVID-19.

The CDR3 DNA reads as TGTGCCAGTAGTATGGGTTGGGGGCCCACGGGAGAGACCCAGTACTTC. It codes for CASSMGWGPTGETQYF. This chain joins TRBV19 and TRBJ2-5, with a tentative D call TRBD1 (6 bases). Trimming shortened V by 3 bases and J by 4 bases, and 18 bases separated the two germline ends. From germline, CDR1 is LNHDA and CDR2 SQIVND (reference sequence). CDR3 length: 16 residues.